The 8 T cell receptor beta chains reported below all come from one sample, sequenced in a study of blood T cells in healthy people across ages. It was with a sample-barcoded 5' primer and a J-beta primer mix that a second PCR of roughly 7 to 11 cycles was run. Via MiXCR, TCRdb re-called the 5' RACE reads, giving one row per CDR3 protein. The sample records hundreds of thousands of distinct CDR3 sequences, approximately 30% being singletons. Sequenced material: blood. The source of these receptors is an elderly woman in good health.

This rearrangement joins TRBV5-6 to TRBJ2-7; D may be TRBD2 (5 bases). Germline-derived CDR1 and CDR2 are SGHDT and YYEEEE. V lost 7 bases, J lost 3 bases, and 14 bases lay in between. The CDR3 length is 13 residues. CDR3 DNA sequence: TGTGCCAGCTCAGCGGCAGGCTTCTACGAGCAGTACTTC. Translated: CASSAAGFYEQYF.

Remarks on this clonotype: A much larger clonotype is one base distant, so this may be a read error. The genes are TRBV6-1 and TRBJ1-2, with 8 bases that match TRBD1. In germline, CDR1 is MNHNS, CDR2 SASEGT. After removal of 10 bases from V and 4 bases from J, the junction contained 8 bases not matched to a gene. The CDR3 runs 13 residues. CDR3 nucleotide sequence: TGTGCCAACAGGGGGGTGATGGCCTATGGCTACACCTTC. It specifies CANRGVMAYGYTF.

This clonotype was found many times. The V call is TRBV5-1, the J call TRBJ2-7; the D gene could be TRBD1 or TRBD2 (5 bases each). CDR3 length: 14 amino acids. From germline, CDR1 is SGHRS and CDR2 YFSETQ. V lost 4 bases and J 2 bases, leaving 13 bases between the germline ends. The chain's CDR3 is CASSRDEGTYEQYF. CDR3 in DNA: TGCGCCAGCAGCAGGGACGAGGGAACCTACGAGCAGTACTTC.

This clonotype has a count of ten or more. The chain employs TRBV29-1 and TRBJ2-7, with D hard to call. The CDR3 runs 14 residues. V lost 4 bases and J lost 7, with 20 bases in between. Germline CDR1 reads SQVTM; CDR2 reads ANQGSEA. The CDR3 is CSVVTAGDYNEQYF. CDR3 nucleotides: TGCAGCGTTGTAACGGCAGGTGATTACAATGAGCAGTACTTC.

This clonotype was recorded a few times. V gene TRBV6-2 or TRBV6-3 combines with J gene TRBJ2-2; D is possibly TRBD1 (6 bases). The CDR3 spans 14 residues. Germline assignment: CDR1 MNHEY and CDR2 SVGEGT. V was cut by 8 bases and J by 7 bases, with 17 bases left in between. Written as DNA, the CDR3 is TGTGCCAGCCGGGAACAGGGATCCGTCGGGGAGCTGTTTTTT. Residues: CASREQGSVGELFF.

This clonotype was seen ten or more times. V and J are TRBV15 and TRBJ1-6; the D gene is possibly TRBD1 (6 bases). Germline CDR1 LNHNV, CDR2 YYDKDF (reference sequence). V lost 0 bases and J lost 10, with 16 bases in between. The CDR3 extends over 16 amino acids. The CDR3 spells CATSRDPGRGRSPLHF. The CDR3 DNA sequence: TGTGCCACCAGCAGAGATCCAGGCAGGGGACGGTCACCCCTCCACTTT.

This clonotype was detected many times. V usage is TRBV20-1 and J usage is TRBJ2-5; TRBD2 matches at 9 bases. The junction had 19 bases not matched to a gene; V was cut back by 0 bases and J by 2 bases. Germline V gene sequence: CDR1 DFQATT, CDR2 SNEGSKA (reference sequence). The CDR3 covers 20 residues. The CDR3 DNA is TGCAGTGCTAGAGATGACCCCTTAGCGGGGGCCCTCGTTGGTCAAGAGACCCAGTACTTC. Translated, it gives CSARDDPLAGALVGQETQYF.

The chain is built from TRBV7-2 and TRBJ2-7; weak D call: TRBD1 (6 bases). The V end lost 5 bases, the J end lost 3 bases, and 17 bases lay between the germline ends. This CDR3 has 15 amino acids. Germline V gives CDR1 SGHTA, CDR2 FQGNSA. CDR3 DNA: TGTGCCAGCAGCACAGGGTTCGGCCCCTTCTACGAGCAGTACTTC. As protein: CASSTGFGPFYEQYF.